This is a list of T cell receptor beta chains from one sample in a study of T-cell memory formation after mild COVID-19. TCRdb passed the 5' RACE reads through MiXCR, listing each CDR3 protein once. The sample holds roughly 190,000 distinct CDR3 sequences, roughly a tenth seen once. What was sequenced was PBMCs or a T cell subset sorted from them (not recorded which). The source of these receptors is a man aged 18 to 29 who had mild COVID-19 (a few samples of this study predate the infection). Cell type and time point are not known. Both conserved end residues are part of each CDR3. A D gene is named only where the DNA matches it firmly. Rows may omit the clone size; those that give it use once, few, many or a size class.

>TRBV12-3/TRBV12-4|many|NA|14|TRBJ1-3
TGTGCCAGCAGTTTCGGAGGCTCTGGAAACACCATATATTTT
CASSFGGSGNTIYF
>TRBV10-3|NA|TRBD1|16|TRBJ2-1
TGTGCCATCAGGCCCCAAACAGGGGGTCCCTACAATGAGCAGTTCTTC
CAIRPQTGGPYNEQFF
>TRBV2|few|NA|13|TRBJ1-1
TGTGCCAGCAGTTGGACACCAAACACTGAAGCTTTCTTT
CASSWTPNTEAFF
>TRBV5-5|NA|TRBD2|16|TRBJ2-7
TGTGCCAGCAGCTTCCAGGGACTACTGAGCTCCTACGAGCAGTACTTC
CASSFQGLLSSYEQYF
>TRBV12-3/TRBV12-4|NA|NA|14|TRBJ1-6
TGTGCCAGCACTCTCCCTGGGGGGTCTTCACCCCTCCACTTT
CASTLPGGSSPLHF
>TRBV5-1|NA|TRBD1|14|TRBJ2-5
TGCGCCAGCTCCAAGGGACAGGGGGTAGAGACCCAGTACTTC
CASSKGQGVETQYF
>TRBV4-2|many|TRBD2|16|TRBJ2-1
TGTGCCAGCAGCCCGGTGACTAGCGGGGGGGCGAATGAGCAGTTCTTC
CASSPVTSGGANEQFF
>TRBV7-2|many|TRBD1|17|TRBJ1-2
TGTGCCAGCAGCTTAGGGCTAGACAGGGGGCGCGACTATGGCTACACCTTC
CASSLGLDRGRDYGYTF
>TRBV20-1|few|TRBD1|13|TRBJ1-1
TGCAGTGCTCCCCGACAGGGGAGCACTGAAGCTTTCTTT
CSAPRQGSTEAFF
>TRBV12-3/TRBV12-4|many|TRBD1|15|TRBJ2-7
TGTGCCAGCAGTTCGCGACAGGGGAAACGCTACGAGCAGTACTTC
CASSSRQGKRYEQYF
>TRBV6-5|NA|TRBD2|16|TRBJ2-1
TGTGCCAGCAGTTACGGAATAGCGGGGGGGTACAATGAGCAGTTCTTC
CASSYGIAGGYNEQFF
>TRBV5-4|NA|TRBD1|14|TRBJ1-2
TGTGCCAGCAGCTCGGGACAGGGAGATAGTGGCTACACCTTC
CASSSGQGDSGYTF
>TRBV6-5|many|NA|14|TRBJ2-5
TGTGCCAGCAGTCCCGACTGGACACAAGAGACCCAGTACTTC
CASSPDWTQETQYF
>TRBV12-3/TRBV12-4|NA|TRBD1|14|TRBJ1-1
TGTGCCAGCTCCCGGGACAGGCGGCGCGCTGAAGCTTTCTTT
CASSRDRRRAEAFF
>TRBV9|few|NA|16|TRBJ2-3
TGTGCCAGCAGCGCGAGGACTTCCCCTAGCACAGATACGCAGTATTTT
CASSARTSPSTDTQYF
>TRBV7-2|many|NA|15|TRBJ2-2
TGTGCCAGCAGCGTAACAGGGTTGGGCACCGGGGAGCTGTTTTTT
CASSVTGLGTGELFF
>TRBV20-1|few|NA|14|TRBJ2-5
TGCAGTGCTAGAAAGACAGGAGGACAAGAGACCCAGTACTTC
CSARKTGGQETQYF
>TRBV4-1|few|NA|14|TRBJ1-5
TGCGCCAGCAGCCAAGTCCCAGGGCGATGGCCCCAGCATTTT
CASSQVPGRWPQHF
>TRBV6-5|few|TRBD1|14|TRBJ2-7
TGTGCCAGCAGTTCAGGGGGCTCCCCCCTCGAGCAGTACTTC
CASSSGGSPLEQYF